Shown below are 29 T cell receptor beta chains from a single sample sequenced in a study of T cell repertoires in cytomegalovirus infection. TCRdb processed the reads anew with MiXCR; each CDR3 protein has one entry. Found here are hundreds of thousands of distinct CDR3 sequences, roughly 31% of them singletons; the top ten hold about 14%. These receptors have no identified antigens. This specimen was cultured CD8+ T cells from PBMCs, taken from culture after CMV antigen stimulation. These receptors were obtained from a human donor in good health (CMV status not recorded). Some clones in this sample may be carry-over from other donors' samples.

Many counts were recorded for this clonotype. The chain uses TRBV7-9 and TRBJ1-1; 7 bases align to TRBD1. The V gene end was trimmed by 6 bases and the J gene end by 5 bases; junction bases not matched to a gene: 12. Germline V gene sequence: CDR1 SEHNR, CDR2 FQNEAQ (reference sequence). This CDR3 contains 15 residues. The CDR3 region is CASRSYARGRTEAFF. CDR3 sequence (DNA): TGTGCCAGCAGATCCTACGCGAGGGGGCGGACTGAAGCTTTCTTT.

The CDR3 protein is CASSTGTKAFF. CDR3 DNA: TGTGCCAGTAGTACCGGGACAAAAGCTTTCTTT. The chain carries TRBV19 and TRBJ1-1; a weak D match, TRBD1 (6 bases). V was pared by 4 bases and J by 9 bases, with 9 bases between. CDR1 is LNHDA, CDR2 SQIVND, per germline (reference sequence). The CDR3 length is 11 residues.

The rearrangement joins TRBV9 to TRBJ2-3; 11 positions agree with TRBD2. J lost 2 bases, V lost 4 bases, and 6 bases had no gene match. The CDR3 is 16 residues long. Looked up from germline, CDR1 is SGDLS and CDR2 is YYNGEE. The CDR3 nucleotides read TGTGCCAGCAGCCCTAGCGGGGGGCACTCCACAGATACGCAGTATTTT. Its protein product is CASSPSGGHSTDTQYF.

There are a few counts of this clonotype. V is TRBV2 and J is TRBJ2-1; D is possibly TRBD1 or TRBD2 (5 bases each). V was shortened by 0 bases and J by 0 bases, with 15 bases between the two germline ends. This CDR3 has 18 amino acids. CDR1 and CDR2 (germline): SNHLY, FYNNEI. CDR3 sequence (DNA): TGTGCCAGCAGTGAAGCGGAGGACGGGGCCAGCTCCTACAATGAGCAGTTCTTC. Protein product: CASSEAEDGASSYNEQFF.

This chain links TRBV7-4 with TRBJ1-2; TRBD1 matches at 7 bases. The ends lost 3 bases at V and 5 bases at J; junction bases unmatched: 9. CDR3 length: 15 amino acids. Germline V gene data show CDR1 as SGHVT and CDR2 as SQSDAQ. The CDR3 bases are TGTGCCAGCAGCTTCCCCCGACAGGGAGTTTATGGCTACACCTTC. It yields the protein CASSFPRQGVYGYTF.

The gene calls are TRBV29-1 and TRBJ1-1; D remains ambiguous. The CDR3 sequence is 11 residues long. Germline V CDR1 and CDR2: SQVTM, ANQGSEA. V gave up 3 bases and J gave up 3 bases, with 5 bases separating them. CDR3 DNA sequence: TGCAGCGTTGACGGTTACACTGAAGCTTTCTTT. Amino acids: CSVDGYTEAFF.

The chain uses TRBV6-1 and TRBJ1-1; D remains unclear. Germline V lookup: CDR1 MNHNS, CDR2 SASEGT. The CDR3 is 11 residues long. V lost 11 bases, J lost 1 base, and 8 bases lay in between. CDR3 protein: CAAPANTEAFF. In nucleotides, the CDR3 is TGTGCCGCGCCGGCGAACACTGAAGCTTTCTTT.

This chain uses TRBV12-3 or TRBV12-4 with TRBJ2-3; D remains ambiguous. The CDR3 is 14 residues long. V was clipped by 0 bases and J by 5 bases, with 9 bases between them. The CDR3 loop reads CASSLAAGRDTQYF. The DNA of the CDR3 is TGTGCCAGCAGTTTAGCGGCAGGTCGAGATACGCAGTATTTT.

This clonotype has ten or more counts. The junction and the germline gene differ at one end; a read error may be behind it. The V gene is TRBV7-9, the J gene TRBJ2-7, with TRBD1 matching over 9 bases. The CDR3 has 16 residues. Germline-derived CDR1 and CDR2 are SEHNR and FQNEAQ (reference sequence). Written as DNA, the CDR3 is TGTGCCAGCAGCGGGGAAGGGGACAGGGAACTGTACGGGCAGTACTTC. Protein sequence: CASSGEGDRELYGQYF.

Comment on this clonotype: The junction differs from germline at one of its ends, possibly a read error. V and J are TRBV6-1 and TRBJ2-3, with 8 bases that match TRBD1. Germline lookup yields CDR1 MNHNS and CDR2 SASEGT. There are 14 residues in the CDR3. CDR3 protein: CANSLSTGADTQYF. The CDR3 region has the DNA TGTGCCAACAGTCTTTCGACAGGGGCAGATACGCAGTATTTT.

This clonotype was counted a few times. The chain is built from TRBV7-8 and TRBJ1-1; 12 bases align to TRBD1. CDR3 length: 13 amino acids. J gave up 8 bases and V 5 bases, and 3 bases lay outside the gene matches. Germline V CDR1 and CDR2: SGHVS, FQNEAQ. The DNA for the CDR3 is TGTGCCAGCAGCGGGACAGGGGGCAAGGAAGCTTTCTTT. It specifies CASSGTGGKEAFF.

This chain links TRBV2 with TRBJ2-7, with unresolved D. Trimming cost V 0 bases and J 5 bases, with 14 bases left between them. This CDR3 has 15 amino acids. Per the germline V gene, CDR1 is SNHLY and CDR2 is FYNNEI. The CDR3 DNA reads TGTGCCAGCAGTGAAGCCTCGCTACTAATCGACGAGCAGTACTTC. Its translation: CASSEASLLIDEQYF.

V gene TRBV6-1 combines with J gene TRBJ1-5, with D unresolved. The CDR3 is made up of 17 amino acids. Germline V gives CDR1 MNHNS, CDR2 SASEGT. Deletions cut 1 base from V and 1 base from J, with 14 bases between. CDR3 sequence reads: CASSEENGLVSNQPQHF. The CDR3 nucleotides are TGTGCCAGCAGTGAAGAGAATGGGTTGGTGAGCAATCAGCCCCAGCATTTT.

The chain uses TRBV2 and TRBJ1-1; no reliable D call. The V gene's germline CDR1 is SNHLY and CDR2 FYNNEI. V lost 2 bases, J lost 7 bases, and 17 bases lay in between. This CDR3 is 15 amino acids long. DNA of the CDR3: TGTGCCAGCAGTGAAAGAGTCGGGGAAATGGGTGAAGCTTTCTTT. Translated: CASSERVGEMGEAFF.

CDR3 DNA: TGTGCCAACAGTCACCGAGGGAGCCCCTACGAGCAGTACGTC. It specifies CANSHRGSPYEQYV. The V call is TRBV6-2 or TRBV6-3, the J call TRBJ2-7, with D possibly being TRBD2 (5 bases). Per the germline V gene, CDR1 is MNHEY and CDR2 is SVGEGT. The CDR3 spans 14 residues.

This clonotype appeared a single time. This chain connects TRBV6-5 to TRBJ1-2; a possible D gene is TRBD1 (5 bases). Germline CDR1 and CDR2: MNHEY and SVGAGI. The V end lost 6 bases, the J end lost 4 bases, and 27 bases lay between the germline ends. The CDR3 has 18 amino acids. The CDR3, as DNA: TGTGCCAGCAGCGAGTTCCTTCCTGGGACGAGAAACGGCTATGGCTACACCTTC. As protein: CASSEFLPGTRNGYGYTF.

V usage is TRBV20-1 and J usage is TRBJ2-7, with D uncertain. This CDR3 contains 15 residues. V gave up 1 base and J gave up 1 base, with 14 bases separating them. Germline V gene sequence: CDR1 DFQATT, CDR2 SNEGSKA (reference sequence). Here the CDR3 reads CSARVEERWSYEQYF. The CDR3 DNA is TGCAGTGCTAGAGTTGAGGAACGCTGGTCCTACGAGCAGTACTTC.

This clonotype was seen only a few times. The chain couples TRBV5-6 to TRBJ2-3; D gene uncertain. Trimming took off 2 bases at V and 0 bases at J, with 13 bases between the two ends. The V gene's germline CDR1 is SGHDT and CDR2 YYEEEE. The CDR3 spans 16 residues. The CDR3: CASSFLAGSSTDTQYF. The CDR3 nucleotides are TGTGCCAGCAGCTTCTTGGCAGGATCTAGCACAGATACGCAGTATTTT.

This clonotype was seen more than once but under ten times. The chain couples TRBV4-3 to TRBJ2-3; a possible D gene is TRBD2 (6 bases). Between the trimmed V and J ends, which lost 0 bases and 4 bases, there was a span of 20 bases. Germline loops: CDR1 LGHNA, CDR2 YSLEER. The CDR3 is made up of 18 amino acids. The chain's CDR3 is CASSQDLWTGSGPDTQYF. CDR3 in DNA: TGCGCCAGCAGCCAAGATCTTTGGACTGGAAGCGGGCCAGATACGCAGTATTTT.

The chain uses TRBV6-2 or TRBV6-3 and TRBJ2-3; the D gene is possibly TRBD2 (6 bases). V lost 4 bases and J 2 bases, leaving 19 bases between the germline ends. Germline values: CDR1 MNHEY, CDR2 SVGEGT. The CDR3 length is 17 residues. The CDR3 coding sequence is TGTGCCAGCAGTTGGGTCCTGGGAGTGCGGGACACAGATACGCAGTATTTT. Protein sequence: CASSWVLGVRDTDTQYF.

This clonotype was detected ten times or more. The chain employs TRBV7-2 and TRBJ1-6; 10 nucleotides align to TRBD1. The ends lost 0 bases at V and 0 bases at J; junction bases unmatched: 5. The CDR3 runs 19 residues. Germline values: CDR1 SGHTA, CDR2 FQGNSA. In nucleotides, the CDR3 is TGTGCCAGCAGCTTAGCGGGACAGGGGATCCTCTCCTATAATTCACCCCTCCACTTT. This sequence encodes CASSLAGQGILSYNSPLHF.

J is TRBJ2-2 and V is TRBV29-1; a weak D match, TRBD1 (6 bases). V was pared by 3 bases and J by 2 bases, with 10 bases between. This CDR3 has 14 amino acids. CDR1 is SQVTM, CDR2 ANQGSEA, per germline. CDR3 DNA: TGCAGCGTTGACTTGGACAGCAACACCGGGGAGCTGTTTTTT. It yields the protein CSVDLDSNTGELFF.

In its sample, this clonotype was seen a few times. The chain has TRBV29-1 and TRBJ1-2; TRBD1 matches 8 bases. With V trimmed by 6 bases and J by 4 bases, 7 bases remained unmatched. Germline assignment: CDR1 SQVTM and CDR2 ANQGSEA. The CDR3 totals 13 residues. CDR3 DNA sequence: TGCAGCGTACTTGGACAGGGAATCTATGGCTACACCTTC. Protein product: CSVLGQGIYGYTF. Together with reference TRBV29-1 and TRBJ1-2, the CDR3 gives the full variable domain: SAVISQKPSRDICQRGTSLTIQCQVDSQVTMMFWYRQQPGQSLTLIATANQGSEATYESGFVIDKFPISRPNLTFSTLTVSNMSPEDSSIYLCSVLGQGIYGYTFGSGTRLTVV.

The V call is TRBV9, the J call TRBJ2-1; 8 positions match TRBD2. The trim removed 4 bases at V and 5 bases at J, leaving 8 bases unmatched. This CDR3 comprises 15 residues. CDR1 and CDR2 from the germline V gene are SGDLS and YYNGEE. DNA of the CDR3: TGTGCCAGCAGCCCCTTGGGCGGGGGGAACAATGAGCAGTTCTTC. Protein product: CASSPLGGGNNEQFF. The entire variable domain, with the rest obtained from reference TRBV9 and TRBJ2-1, is as follows: DSGVTQTPKHLITATGQRVTLRCSPRSGDLSVYWYQQSLDQGLQFLIQYYNGEERAKGNILERFSAQQFPDLHSELNLSSLELGDSALYFCASSPLGGGNNEQFFGPGTRLTVL.

The chain recombines TRBV7-6 with TRBJ1-1; 8 bases line up with TRBD1. Germline CDR1 SGHVS, CDR2 FNYEAQ. The CDR3 has 14 amino acids. The V and J ends lost 4 bases and 4 bases, in that order; junction bases with no gene match: 5. The CDR3 region has the DNA TGTGCCAGCAGCTCAAAACAGGGGGGCACTGAAGCTTTCTTT. Its protein is CASSSKQGGTEAFF.

This clonotype was observed at least ten times. The V gene is TRBV7-9, the J gene TRBJ2-2; a possible D gene is TRBD2 (6 bases). The CDR3 has 16 amino acids. Germline CDR1 SEHNR, CDR2 FQNEAQ (reference sequence). V lost 4 bases, J lost 3 bases, and 15 bases lay in between. The CDR3 coding sequence is TGTGCCAGCAGCTCGGAGGGAAGGGGTGACACCGGGGAGCTGTTTTTT. The encoded protein is CASSSEGRGDTGELFF.

There are a few counts of this clonotype. V gene TRBV15 combines with J gene TRBJ2-2, with a tentative D call TRBD2 (7 bases). CDR1 and CDR2 (germline): LNHNV, YYDKDF (reference sequence). Trimming stripped 6 bases from V and 1 base from J, with 15 bases between. The CDR3 totals 16 residues. CDR3 nucleotides: TGTGCCACCAGTATACCGGGGGGCCAGAACACCGGGGAGCTGTTTTTT. As protein: CATSIPGGQNTGELFF.

This rearrangement joins TRBV11-2 to TRBJ2-2, with D perhaps matching TRBD1 or TRBD2 (5 bases each). The V gene's germline CDR1 is SGHAT and CDR2 FQNNGV. This CDR3 is built from 16 residues. Trimming pared 3 bases from V and 6 bases from J, leaving 17 bases between. CDR3 DNA: TGTGCCAGCAGCTTCCCGGAGGACAAACGAGCCGGGGAGCTGTTTTTT. It translates to CASSFPEDKRAGELFF.

The rearrangement joins TRBV5-6 to TRBJ1-2, with TRBD1 identical over 7 bases. Germline CDR1 is SGHDT and CDR2 is YYEEEE. The CDR3 runs 14 residues. V lost 2 bases, J lost 3 bases, and 4 bases stayed unmatched. The CDR3 nucleotides read TGTGCCAGCAGCTTACAGGGGAGATACTATGGCTACACCTTC. Its protein is CASSLQGRYYGYTF.